This T cell receptor beta chain stems from a study of vaccination and CD4 T cells after COVID-19. Across the whole study: Stimuli were overlapping spike peptide pools of SARS-CoV-2 and three common cold coronaviruses (HCoV-NL63, HCoV-OC43, HCoV-229E).

Study outcomes and limitations: The rise in median SARS-CoV-2-reactive clonotypes, from approximately 21 to 40, was not significant.

Cultured CD4+ T-cell DNA underwent Oncomine TCR Beta short-read sequencing. TCRdb re-called the PCR reads through MiXCR, storing one row per CDR3 protein. Here the sample spans 10,000 to 15,000 distinct CDR3 sequences, 60% being singletons. The treatment here: approximately nine-day PBMC culture with coronavirus spike peptide pools or control peptides (ViraFEST assay). Once peptide pools had expanded antigen-specific T cells, ViraFEST sequenced TCRs. Per well, approximately 2 million PBMCs were cultured in the presence of approximately 9 IU/ml IL-2 and roughly 10 ug/ml peptide pools. This clonotype was seen a handful of times. Its antigen is still unknown. V lost 4 bases and J lost 0; bases outside the gene matches: 9. The germline V gene encodes CDR1 MGHDK and CDR2 SYGVNS. The CDR3 runs 18 residues.

The chain recombines TRBV25-1 with TRBJ2-3, with TRBD2 identical over 11 bases. Sequences were obtained from CD4+ T cells from blood, cultured in vitro. The receptor was derived from a human donor who had recovered from COVID-19. The CDR3 region is CASSALLGTSGSTDTQYF. The CDR3 bases are TGTGCCAGCAGTGCCCTTCTCGGGACTAGCGGAAGCACAGATACGCAGTATTTT.